The 21 T cell receptor beta chains below were found in one sample sequenced in a study of human T cells and chemical hapten exposure. TCRdb re-called the RACE reads with MiXCR, one entry per CDR3 protein. The sample gives about 46,000 distinct CDR3 sequences, roughly 4.5% of which show up once; under 2% is in the top ten. The time point was: healthy volunteer bleed at 2 weeks. Extraction of total RNA was performed on unfractionated whole blood. Sequenced input: whole blood. The receptors were gathered from a female donor in good health. Some clones in this sample may be carry-over from other donors' samples.

This clonotype came up many times. This rearrangement joins TRBV9 to TRBJ2-3; D perhaps matches TRBD1 (5 bases). V lost 2 bases to trimming and J lost 4 bases, with 5 bases between them. Germline V gene data show CDR1 as SGDLS and CDR2 as YYNGEE. The CDR3 contains 12 residues. CDR3 amino acids: CASSVTADTQYF. The CDR3 nucleotides are TGTGCCAGCAGCGTGACAGCAGATACGCAGTATTTT.

Comments on this clonotype: A read error may explain this, as a much larger clone is one base away. The chain combines TRBV15 with TRBJ2-3; D uncertain. CDR1 and CDR2 (germline): LNHNV, YYDKDF (reference sequence). The CDR3 is made up of 15 amino acids. CDR3 sequence: CATSRVVGRGDTRYF. Here the CDR3 DNA reads TGTGCCACCAGCAGAGTGGTGGGAAGAGGAGATACGCGGTATTTT. The complete variable domain, with remaining parts taken from reference TRBV15 and TRBJ2-3, reads DAMVIQNPRYQVTQFGKPVTLSCSQTLNHNVMYWYQQKSSQAPKLLFHYYDKDFNNEADTPDNFQSRRPNTSFCFLDIRSPGLGDTAMYLCATSRVVGRGDTRYFGPGTRLTVL.

The V gene is TRBV5-4, the J gene TRBJ2-3; no definite D call. This CDR3 has 13 amino acids. Trimming removed 6 bases from V and 0 bases from J, with 8 bases in between. Germline V gene sequence: CDR1 SGHNT, CDR2 YYREEE (reference sequence). CDR3 residues: CASISSSTDTQYF. CDR3 DNA sequence: TGTGCCAGCATAAGCTCCAGCACAGATACGCAGTATTTT.

This clonotype was counted at least ten times. In DNA form, the CDR3 reads TGCGCCAGCAGCTTCTCTTCAGGGAACTATGGCTACACCTTC. Encoded protein: CASSFSSGNYGYTF. V is TRBV5-1 and J is TRBJ1-2; D possibly corresponds to TRBD1 (5 bases). V lost 2 bases and J 2 bases, leaving 10 bases between the germline ends. Germline V lookup: CDR1 SGHRS, CDR2 YFSETQ. This CDR3 is built from 14 residues.

This clonotype was observed many times. This chain joins TRBV6-5 and TRBJ1-4; possibly TRBD1 for D (5 bases). Germline V lookup: CDR1 MNHEY, CDR2 SVGAGI. Trimming shortened V by 2 bases and J by 5 bases, and 15 bases separated the two germline ends. The CDR3 covers 16 residues. CDR3: CASSYQQSGPNEKLFF. The CDR3 DNA is TGTGCCAGCAGTTACCAACAGTCGGGGCCAAATGAAAAACTGTTTTTT.

This clonotype occurred many times. The V gene is TRBV2, the J gene TRBJ2-7, with 13 positions matching TRBD2. The V gene end was trimmed by 6 bases and the J gene end by 6 bases; junction bases not matched to a gene: 5. The germline CDR1 and CDR2 sequences are SNHLY and FYNNEI. This CDR3 has 14 residues. The CDR3 protein is CASSVLAGGGEQYF. As DNA, the CDR3 is TGTGCCAGCAGCGTACTAGCGGGGGGGGGCGAGCAGTACTTC. Based on the CDR3 plus reference TRBV2 and TRBJ2-7, the full variable domain is EPEVTQTPSHQVTQMGQEVILRCVPISNHLYFYWYRQILGQKVEFLVSFYNNEISEKSEIFDDQFSVERPDGSNFTLKIRSTKLEDSAMYFCASSVLAGGGEQYFGPGTRLTVT.

This clonotype appeared many times. The chain couples TRBV6-5 to TRBJ1-2; 7 nucleotides match TRBD1. CDR3 length: 13 residues. J gave up 2 bases and V 6 bases, and 3 bases lay outside the gene matches. CDR1 is MNHEY and CDR2 is SVGAGI in the germline V gene. CDR3 coding DNA: TGTGCCAGCAGCAGGGGGTCCAACTATGGCTACACCTTC. As protein: CASSRGSNYGYTF.

This clonotype came up many times. Written as DNA, the CDR3 is TGTGCCAGCAGCTTATCGACAGCCGGCCTGAACACTGAAGCTTTCTTT. This gives the protein CASSLSTAGLNTEAFF. The chain employs TRBV7-9 and TRBJ1-1; possibly TRBD1 for D (5 bases). There are 16 residues in the CDR3. Per germline, CDR1 SEHNR and CDR2 FQNEAQ (reference sequence). Trimming left V 2 bases short and J 0 bases short, with 13 bases between.

The rearrangement joins TRBV15 to TRBJ1-5; D is uncertain. V was pared by 3 bases and J by 7 bases, with 10 bases between. This CDR3 spans 13 amino acids. Germline V gene data show CDR1 as LNHNV and CDR2 as YYDKDF (reference sequence). The CDR3 DNA sequence: TGTGCCACCAGCAGCTCCAGAGCGCAGCCCCAGCATTTT. Translating it yields CATSSSRAQPQHF.

Ten or more counts support this clonotype. The chain uses TRBV4-3 and TRBJ1-1; 10 nucleotides line up with TRBD1. The V and J ends lost 0 bases and 5 bases, in that order; junction bases with no gene match: 3. In germline, CDR1 is LGHNA, CDR2 YSLEER. This CDR3 has 15 residues. The CDR3 DNA sequence: TGCGCCAGCAGCCAAGAGTGGACAGGGGGGACTGAAGCTTTCTTT. Residues: CASSQEWTGGTEAFF.

This clonotype was counted at least ten times. This chain uses TRBV6-2 or TRBV6-3 with TRBJ2-6; no definite D call. In germline, CDR1 is MNHEY, CDR2 SVGEGT. The CDR3 consists of 18 residues. V lost 4 bases to trimming and J lost 2 bases, with 18 bases between them. CDR3 protein: CASSLTFIWVPGANVLTF. In DNA, the CDR3 is TGTGCCAGCAGTTTAACCTTCATTTGGGTCCCTGGGGCCAACGTCCTGACTTTC.

This clonotype was detected a few times. V is TRBV12-3 or TRBV12-4 and J is TRBJ2-3; 11 bases fit TRBD2. V dropped 5 bases and J dropped 4; count of bases not matched to a gene: 11. This CDR3 comprises 17 residues. CDR3 amino acids: CASSPTLTSGGSDTQYF. For the CDR3, the DNA is TGTGCCAGCAGTCCCACTTTAACTAGCGGGGGATCAGATACGCAGTATTTT.

The table lists this clonotype with many counts. This chain joins TRBV11-2 and TRBJ1-2; D remains unclear. Germline CDR1 reads SGHAT; CDR2 reads FQNNGV. The CDR3 has 14 residues. V was shortened by 5 bases and J by 3 bases, with 13 bases between the two germline ends. CDR3 coding DNA: TGTGCCAGCAGCCCGTTTTCGTGGGACTATGGCTACACCTTC. It specifies CASSPFSWDYGYTF.

This clonotype was counted many times. The V call is TRBV9, the J call TRBJ1-6; D ambiguous. This CDR3 has 13 amino acids. From germline, CDR1 is SGDLS and CDR2 YYNGEE. V was shortened by 0 bases and J by 6 bases, with 4 bases between the two germline ends. CDR3 loop: CASSVEANSPLHF. The CDR3 bases are TGTGCCAGCAGCGTAGAGGCTAATTCACCCCTCCACTTT. Full variable domain (missing parts from reference TRBV9 and TRBJ1-6): DSGVTQTPKHLITATGQRVTLRCSPRSGDLSVYWYQQSLDQGLQFLIQYYNGEERAKGNILERFSAQQFPDLHSELNLSSLELGDSALYFCASSVEANSPLHFGNGTRLTVT.

This clonotype appeared many times. The CDR3 DNA follows: TGTGCCACCCGGGGGCACTACGAGCAGTACTTC. As protein: CATRGHYEQYF. The rearrangement joins TRBV3-1 to TRBJ2-7; D might be TRBD1 or TRBD2, each matching 6 bases. V dropped 10 bases and J dropped 3 bases, with 10 bases sitting between them. The CDR3 is made up of 11 amino acids. Germline values: CDR1 LGHDT, CDR2 YNNKEL (reference sequence).

This clonotype showed up many times. One end of the junction does not line up with germline, which may come from a read error. The chain joins TRBV19 to TRBJ1-2; maybe TRBD1 (5 bases). Germline V lookup: CDR1 LNHDA, CDR2 SQIVND (reference sequence). CDR3 length: 13 amino acids. The CDR3 sequence: CASSVVRDGTAAF. As DNA, the CDR3 is TGTGCCAGTAGTGTCGTACGGGACGGGACGGCAGCCTTC.

This clonotype showed up many times. The J gene is TRBJ1-1, the V gene TRBV7-2; D is possibly TRBD1 (6 bases). CDR3 length: 16 residues. The V end was cut by 2 bases, the J end by 5 bases, with 18 bases between. CDR1 is SGHTA, CDR2 FQGNSA, per germline. The CDR3 nucleotides read TGTGCCAGCAGCTTAATTGGGTCGAGGGGGGTGACTGAAGCTTTCTTT. Its protein product is CASSLIGSRGVTEAFF.

This clonotype was picked up many times. The V gene is TRBV20-1, the J gene TRBJ1-2, with 7 positions matching TRBD1. In germline, CDR1 is DFQATT, CDR2 SNEGSKA (reference sequence). CDR3 length: 12 amino acids. With 5 bases clipped from V and 5 bases from J, the junction kept 5 bases outside the gene matches. The CDR3 loop is CSALGQDYGYTF. The DNA of the CDR3 is TGCAGTGCTCTCGGACAGGATTATGGCTACACCTTC.

This clonotype was counted ten times or more. This sequence joins TRBV28 and TRBJ1-5; possibly TRBD1 for D (5 bases). Between the trimmed V and J ends, which lost 3 bases and 5 bases, there was a span of 14 bases. The CDR3 covers 15 residues. Germline CDR1 MDHEN, CDR2 SYDVKM. This CDR3 is CASSLPGRQDQPQHF. The CDR3 bases are TGTGCCAGCAGTTTGCCGGGACGGCAGGATCAGCCCCAGCATTTT.

Many counts were recorded for this clonotype. The chain joins TRBV7-9 to TRBJ2-1; D call uncertain. In germline, CDR1 is SEHNR, CDR2 FQNEAQ (reference sequence). The CDR3 sequence is 17 residues long. Trimming stripped 0 bases from V and 2 bases from J, with 14 bases between. The CDR3, as DNA: TGTGCCAGCAGCTTAGCGGGGTCGTCCCTAGCCTACAATGAGCAGTTCTTC. Amino acid sequence: CASSLAGSSLAYNEQFF.

This clonotype came up many times. The chain joins TRBV12-3 or TRBV12-4 to TRBJ1-6; TRBD1 is a possible D gene (5 bases). V lost 6 bases, J lost 7 bases, and 19 bases lay in between. The CDR3 is 16 amino acids. The CDR3 sequence: CASRGSLRDANSPLHF. Here the CDR3 DNA reads TGTGCCAGCAGGGGCTCCTTACGGGACGCGAATTCACCCCTCCACTTT.